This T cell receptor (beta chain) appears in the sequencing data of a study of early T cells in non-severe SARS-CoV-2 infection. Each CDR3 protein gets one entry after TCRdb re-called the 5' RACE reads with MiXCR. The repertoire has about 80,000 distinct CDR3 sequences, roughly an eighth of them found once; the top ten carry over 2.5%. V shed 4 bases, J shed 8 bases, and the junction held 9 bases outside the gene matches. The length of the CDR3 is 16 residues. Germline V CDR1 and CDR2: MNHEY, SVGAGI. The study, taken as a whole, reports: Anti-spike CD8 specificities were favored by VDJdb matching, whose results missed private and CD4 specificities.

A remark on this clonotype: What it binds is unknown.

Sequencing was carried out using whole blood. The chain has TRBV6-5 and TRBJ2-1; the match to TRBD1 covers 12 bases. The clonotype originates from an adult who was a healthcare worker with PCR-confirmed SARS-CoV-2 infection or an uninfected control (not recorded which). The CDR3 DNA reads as TGTGCCAGCAGTTTCCTCGGGACAGGGGGCCTCTATGAGCAGTTCTTC. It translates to CASSFLGTGGLYEQFF.